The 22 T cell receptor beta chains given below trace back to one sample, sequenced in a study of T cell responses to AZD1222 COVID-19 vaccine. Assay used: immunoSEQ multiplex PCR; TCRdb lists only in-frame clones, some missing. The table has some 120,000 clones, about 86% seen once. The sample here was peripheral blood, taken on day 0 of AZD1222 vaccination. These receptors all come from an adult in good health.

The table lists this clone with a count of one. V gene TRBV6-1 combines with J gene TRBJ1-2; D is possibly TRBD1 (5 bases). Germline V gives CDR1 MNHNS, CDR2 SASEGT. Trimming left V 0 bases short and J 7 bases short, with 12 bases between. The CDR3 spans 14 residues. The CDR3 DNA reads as TGTGCCAGCAGTGAAGCTCGGGGGAAGGGTGGCTACACCTTC. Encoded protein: CASSEARGKGGYTF.

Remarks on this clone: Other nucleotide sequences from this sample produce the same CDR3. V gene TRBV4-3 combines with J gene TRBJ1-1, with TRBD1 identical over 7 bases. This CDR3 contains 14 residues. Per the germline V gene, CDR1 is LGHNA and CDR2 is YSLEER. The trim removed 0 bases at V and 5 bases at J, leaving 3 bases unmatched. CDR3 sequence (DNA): TGCGCCAGCAGCCAAGACAGGGGGGGGACTGAAGCTTTCTTT. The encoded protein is CASSQDRGGTEAFF.

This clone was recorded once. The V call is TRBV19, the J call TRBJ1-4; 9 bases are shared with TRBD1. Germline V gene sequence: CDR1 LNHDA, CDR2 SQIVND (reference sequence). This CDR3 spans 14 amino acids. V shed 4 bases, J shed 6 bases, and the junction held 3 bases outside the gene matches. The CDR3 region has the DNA TGTGCCAGTAGTAGGGGACAGGGAGATGAAAAACTGTTTTTT. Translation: CASSRGQGDEKLFF.

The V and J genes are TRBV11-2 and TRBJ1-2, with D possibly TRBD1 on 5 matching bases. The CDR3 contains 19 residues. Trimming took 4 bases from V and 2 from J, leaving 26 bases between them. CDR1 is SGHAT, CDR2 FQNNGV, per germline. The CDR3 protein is CASSSLKSGRPPPNYGYTF. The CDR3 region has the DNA TGTGCCAGCAGCTCCTTAAAGTCGGGACGCCCACCACCGAACTATGGCTACACCTTC.

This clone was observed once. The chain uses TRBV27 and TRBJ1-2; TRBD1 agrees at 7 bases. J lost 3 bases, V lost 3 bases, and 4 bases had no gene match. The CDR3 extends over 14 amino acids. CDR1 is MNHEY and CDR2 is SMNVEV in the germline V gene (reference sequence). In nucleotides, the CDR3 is TGTGCCAGCAGTTTTAGGGGGCCGGACTATGGCTACACCTTC. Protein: CASSFRGPDYGYTF.

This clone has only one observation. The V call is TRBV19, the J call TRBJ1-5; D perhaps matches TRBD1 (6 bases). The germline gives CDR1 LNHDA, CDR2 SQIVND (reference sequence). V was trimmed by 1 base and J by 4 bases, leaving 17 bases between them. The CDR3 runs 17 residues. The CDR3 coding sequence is TGTGCCAGTAGTATAGGACCGAGGAGGACAGCAAATCAGCCCCAGCATTTT. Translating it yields CASSIGPRRTANQPQHF. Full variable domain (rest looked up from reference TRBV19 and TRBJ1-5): DGGITQSPKYLFRKEGQNVTLSCEQNLNHDAMYWYRQDPGQGLRLIYYSQIVNDFQKGDIAEGYSVSREKKESFPLTVTSAQKNPTAFYLCASSIGPRRTANQPQHFGDGTRLSIL.

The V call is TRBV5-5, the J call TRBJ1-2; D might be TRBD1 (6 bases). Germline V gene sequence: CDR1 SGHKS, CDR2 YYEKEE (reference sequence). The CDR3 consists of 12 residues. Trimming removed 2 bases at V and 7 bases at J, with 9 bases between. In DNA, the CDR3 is TGTGCCAGCAGCTTTCGGGACACTGGCTACACCTTC. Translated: CASSFRDTGYTF.

The chain's CDR3 is CASSPNGYSNQPQHF. CDR3 nucleotides: TGTGCCAGCTCACCAAACGGGTATAGCAATCAGCCCCAGCATTTT. The chain has TRBV18 and TRBJ1-5; unclear D gene. CDR3 length: 15 residues. Germline V CDR1 and CDR2: KGHSH, LQKENI. V was clipped by 2 bases and J by 0 bases, with 8 bases between them. Full variable domain (remainder filled in from reference TRBV18 and TRBJ1-5): NAGVMQNPRHLVRRRGQEARLRCSPMKGHSHVYWYRQLPEEGLKFMVYLQKENIIDESGMPKERFSAEFPKEGPSILRIQQVVRGDSAAYFCASSPNGYSNQPQHFGDGTRLSIL.

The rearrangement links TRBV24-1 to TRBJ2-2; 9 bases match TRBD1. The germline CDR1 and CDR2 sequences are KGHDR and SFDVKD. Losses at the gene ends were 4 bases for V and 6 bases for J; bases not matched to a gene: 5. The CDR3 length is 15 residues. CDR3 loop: CATSELRDRAGELFF. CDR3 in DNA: TGTGCCACCAGTGAGCTCCGGGACAGGGCCGGGGAGCTGTTTTTT.

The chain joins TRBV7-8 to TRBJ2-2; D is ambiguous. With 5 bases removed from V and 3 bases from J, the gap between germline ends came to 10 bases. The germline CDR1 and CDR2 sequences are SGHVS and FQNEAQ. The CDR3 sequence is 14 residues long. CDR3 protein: CASSRRSDTGELFF. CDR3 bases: TGTGCCAGCAGCCGCCGATCCGACACCGGGGAGCTGTTTTTT.

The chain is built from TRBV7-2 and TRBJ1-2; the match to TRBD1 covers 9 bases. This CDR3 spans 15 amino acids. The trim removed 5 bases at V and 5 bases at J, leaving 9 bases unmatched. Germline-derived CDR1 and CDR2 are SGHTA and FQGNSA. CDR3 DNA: TGTGCCAGCAGCCCGAGCAGGACAGGGGATTATGGCTACACCTTC. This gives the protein CASSPSRTGDYGYTF.

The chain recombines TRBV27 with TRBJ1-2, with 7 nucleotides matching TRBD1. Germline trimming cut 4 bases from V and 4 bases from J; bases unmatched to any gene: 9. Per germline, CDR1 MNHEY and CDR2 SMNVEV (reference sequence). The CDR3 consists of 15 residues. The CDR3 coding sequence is TGTGCCAGCAGTTCGGGGACAGTCTTAACCTATGGCTACACCTTC. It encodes CASSSGTVLTYGYTF.

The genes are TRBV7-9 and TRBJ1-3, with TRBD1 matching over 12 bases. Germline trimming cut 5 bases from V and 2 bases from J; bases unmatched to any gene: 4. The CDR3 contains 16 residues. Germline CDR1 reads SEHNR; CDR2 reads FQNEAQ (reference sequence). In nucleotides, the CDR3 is TGTGCCAGCAGCCCGGGACAGGGGGCCCCTGGAAACACCATATATTTT. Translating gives CASSPGQGAPGNTIYF.

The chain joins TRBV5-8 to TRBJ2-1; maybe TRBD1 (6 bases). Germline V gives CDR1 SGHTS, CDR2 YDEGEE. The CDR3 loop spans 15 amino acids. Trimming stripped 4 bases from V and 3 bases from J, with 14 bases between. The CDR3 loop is CASSPGDTSYNEQFF. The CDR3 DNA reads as TGTGCCAGCAGCCCCGGGGACACTAGCTACAATGAGCAGTTCTTC.

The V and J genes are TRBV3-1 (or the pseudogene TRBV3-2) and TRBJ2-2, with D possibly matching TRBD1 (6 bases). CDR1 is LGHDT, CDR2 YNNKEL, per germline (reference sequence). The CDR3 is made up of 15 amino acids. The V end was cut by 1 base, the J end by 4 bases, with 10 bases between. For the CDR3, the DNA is TGTGCCAGCAGCCAAGGCAGGGGCGGCACCGGGGAGCTGTTTTTT. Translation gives CASSQGRGGTGELFF.

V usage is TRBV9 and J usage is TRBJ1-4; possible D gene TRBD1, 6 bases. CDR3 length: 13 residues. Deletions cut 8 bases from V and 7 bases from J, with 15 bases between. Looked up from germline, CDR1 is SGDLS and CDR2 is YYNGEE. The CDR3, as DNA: TGTGCCAGTACACAGGGCTTAGGTGAAAAACTGTTTTTT. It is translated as CASTQGLGEKLFF.

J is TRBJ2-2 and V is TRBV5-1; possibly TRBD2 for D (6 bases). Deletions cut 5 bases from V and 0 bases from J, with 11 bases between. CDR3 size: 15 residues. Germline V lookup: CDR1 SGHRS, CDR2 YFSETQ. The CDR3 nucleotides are TGCGCCAGCAGGAAGGTAGCGGCGAACACCGGGGAGCTGTTTTTT. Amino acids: CASRKVAANTGELFF. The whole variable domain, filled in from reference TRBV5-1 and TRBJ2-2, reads KAGVTQTPRYLIKTRGQQVTLSCSPISGHRSVSWYQQTPGQGLQFLFEYFSETQRNKGNFPGRFSGRQFSNSRSEMNVSTLELGDSALYLCASRKVAANTGELFFGEGSRLTVL.

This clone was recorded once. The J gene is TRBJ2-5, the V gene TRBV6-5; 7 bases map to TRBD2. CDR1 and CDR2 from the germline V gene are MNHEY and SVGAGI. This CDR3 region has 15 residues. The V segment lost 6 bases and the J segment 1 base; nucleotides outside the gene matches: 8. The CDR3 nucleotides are TGTGCCAGCAGAAGGACTAGGGCGGGCCAAGAGACCCAGTACTTC. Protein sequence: CASRRTRAGQETQYF.

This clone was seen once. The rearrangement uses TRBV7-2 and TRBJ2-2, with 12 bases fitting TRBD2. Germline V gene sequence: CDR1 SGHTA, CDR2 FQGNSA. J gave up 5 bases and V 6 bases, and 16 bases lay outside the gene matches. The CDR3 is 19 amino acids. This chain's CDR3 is CASSRIWASGGAPTGELFF. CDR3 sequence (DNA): TGTGCCAGCAGTCGAATCTGGGCTAGCGGGGGGGCCCCGACCGGGGAGCTGTTTTTT.

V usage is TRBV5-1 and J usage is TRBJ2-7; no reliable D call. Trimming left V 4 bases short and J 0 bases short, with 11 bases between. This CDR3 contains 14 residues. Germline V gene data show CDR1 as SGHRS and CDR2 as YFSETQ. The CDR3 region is CASSRSPVSYEQYF. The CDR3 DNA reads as TGCGCCAGCAGCCGGTCCCCAGTCTCCTACGAGCAGTACTTC.

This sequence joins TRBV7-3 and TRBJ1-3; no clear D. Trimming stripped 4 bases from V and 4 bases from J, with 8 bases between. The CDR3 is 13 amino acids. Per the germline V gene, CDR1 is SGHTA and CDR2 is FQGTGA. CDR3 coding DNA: TGTGCCAGCAGCTCGGGGTACGGAAACACCATATATTTT. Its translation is CASSSGYGNTIYF. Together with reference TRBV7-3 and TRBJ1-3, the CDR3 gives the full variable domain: GAGVSQTPSNKVTEKGKYVELRCDPISGHTALYWYRQSLGQGPEFLIYFQGTGAADDSGLPNDRFFAVRPEGSVSTLKIQRTERGDSAVYLCASSSGYGNTIYFGEGSWLTVV.

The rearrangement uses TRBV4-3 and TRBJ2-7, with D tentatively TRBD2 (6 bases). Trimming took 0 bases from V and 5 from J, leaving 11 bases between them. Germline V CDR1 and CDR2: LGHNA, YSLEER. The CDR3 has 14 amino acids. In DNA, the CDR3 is TGCGCCAGCAGCCAAGATACTAGCCGGGACGAGCAGTACTTC. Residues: CASSQDTSRDEQYF.